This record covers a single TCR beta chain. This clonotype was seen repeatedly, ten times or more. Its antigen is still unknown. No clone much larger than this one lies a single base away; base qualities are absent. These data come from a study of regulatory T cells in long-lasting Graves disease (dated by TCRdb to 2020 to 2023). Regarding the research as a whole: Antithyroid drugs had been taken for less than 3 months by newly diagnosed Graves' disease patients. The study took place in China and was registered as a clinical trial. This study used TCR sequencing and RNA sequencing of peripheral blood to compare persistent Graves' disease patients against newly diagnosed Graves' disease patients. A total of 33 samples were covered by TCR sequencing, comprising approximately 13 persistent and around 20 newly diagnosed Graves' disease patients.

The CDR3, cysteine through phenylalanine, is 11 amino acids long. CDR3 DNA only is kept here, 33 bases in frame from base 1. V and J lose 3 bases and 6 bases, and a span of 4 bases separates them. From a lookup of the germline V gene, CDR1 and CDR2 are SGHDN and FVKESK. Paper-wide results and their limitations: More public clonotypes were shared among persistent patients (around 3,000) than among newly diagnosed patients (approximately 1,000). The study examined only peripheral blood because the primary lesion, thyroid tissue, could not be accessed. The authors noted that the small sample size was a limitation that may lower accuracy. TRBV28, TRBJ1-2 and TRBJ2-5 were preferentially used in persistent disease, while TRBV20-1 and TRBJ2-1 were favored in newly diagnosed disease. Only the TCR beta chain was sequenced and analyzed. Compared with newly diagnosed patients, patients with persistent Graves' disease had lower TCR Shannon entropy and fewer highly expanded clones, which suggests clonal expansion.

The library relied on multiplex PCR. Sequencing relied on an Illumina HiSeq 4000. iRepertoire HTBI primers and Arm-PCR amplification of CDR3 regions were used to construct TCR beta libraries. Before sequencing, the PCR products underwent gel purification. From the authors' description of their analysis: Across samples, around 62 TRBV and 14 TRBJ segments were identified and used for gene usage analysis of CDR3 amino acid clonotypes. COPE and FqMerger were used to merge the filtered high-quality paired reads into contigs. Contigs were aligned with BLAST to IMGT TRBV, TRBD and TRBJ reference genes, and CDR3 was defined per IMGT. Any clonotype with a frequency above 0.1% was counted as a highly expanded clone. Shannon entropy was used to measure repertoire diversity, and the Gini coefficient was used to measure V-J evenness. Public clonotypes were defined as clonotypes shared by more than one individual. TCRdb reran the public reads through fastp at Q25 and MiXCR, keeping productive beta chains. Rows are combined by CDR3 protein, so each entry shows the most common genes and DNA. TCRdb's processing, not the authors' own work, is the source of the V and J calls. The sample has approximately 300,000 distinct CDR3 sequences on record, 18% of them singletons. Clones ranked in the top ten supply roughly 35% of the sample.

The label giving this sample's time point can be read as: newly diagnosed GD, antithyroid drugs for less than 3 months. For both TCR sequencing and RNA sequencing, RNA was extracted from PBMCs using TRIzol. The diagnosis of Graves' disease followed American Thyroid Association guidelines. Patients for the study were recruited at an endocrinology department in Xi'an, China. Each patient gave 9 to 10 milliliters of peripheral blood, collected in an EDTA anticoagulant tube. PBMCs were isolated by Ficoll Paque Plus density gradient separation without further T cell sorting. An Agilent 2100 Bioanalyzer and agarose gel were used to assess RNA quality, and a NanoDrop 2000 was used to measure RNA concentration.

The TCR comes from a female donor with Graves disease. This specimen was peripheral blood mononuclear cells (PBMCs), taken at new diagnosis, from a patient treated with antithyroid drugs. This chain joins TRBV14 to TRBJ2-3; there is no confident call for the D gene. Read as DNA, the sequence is TGTGCCAGCAGCCAGTCGGATACGCAGTATTTT. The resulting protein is CASSQSDTQYF. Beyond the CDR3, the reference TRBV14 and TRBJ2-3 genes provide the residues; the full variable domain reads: EAGVTQFPSHSVIEKGQTVTLRCDPISGHDNLYWYRRVMGKEIKFLLHFVKESKQDESGMPNNRFLAERTGGTYSTLKVQPAELEDSGVYFCASSQSDTQYFGPGTRLTVL.